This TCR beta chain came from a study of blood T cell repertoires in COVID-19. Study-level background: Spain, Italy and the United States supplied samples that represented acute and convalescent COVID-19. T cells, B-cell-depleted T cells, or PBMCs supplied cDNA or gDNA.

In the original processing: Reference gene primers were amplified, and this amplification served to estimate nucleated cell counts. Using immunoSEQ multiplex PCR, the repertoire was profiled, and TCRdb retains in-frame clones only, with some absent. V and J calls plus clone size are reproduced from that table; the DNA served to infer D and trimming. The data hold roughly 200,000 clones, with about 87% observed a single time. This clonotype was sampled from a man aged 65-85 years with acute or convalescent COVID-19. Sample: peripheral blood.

CDR3: CASSGAPGGQGALGYTF. In DNA form, the CDR3 reads TGTGCCAGCAGCGGGGCCCCGGGAGGACAGGGGGCTCTTGGCTACACCTTC. The chain joins TRBV5-4 to TRBJ1-2; 11 bases agree with TRBD1. V was pared by 4 bases and J by 7 bases, with 15 bases of the junction left unmatched. CDR1 is SGHNT, CDR2 YYREEE, per germline (reference sequence). The CDR3 is 17 residues long. The full variable domain, rest sourced from reference TRBV5-4 and TRBJ1-2, is ETGVTQSPTHLIKTRGQQVTLRCSSQSGHNTVSWYQQALGQGPQFIFQYYREEENGRGNFPPRFSGLQFPNYSSELNVNALELDDSALYLCASSGAPGGQGALGYTFGSGTRLTVV.